A single sample gave rise to the 27 T cell receptor beta chains below, sequenced in a study of blood T cell repertoires in COVID-19. Only in-frame clones appear in the TCRdb table, and some are missing; sequencing was by immunoSEQ multiplex PCR. The sample consists of about 140,000 clones, around 81% of them appearing once. The sample was peripheral blood. The receptors were sampled from a human donor in a cohort sampled during active COVID-19.

This clone appeared a single time. The chain combines TRBV2 with TRBJ2-3, with D possibly TRBD2 on 6 matching bases. From germline, CDR1 is SNHLY and CDR2 FYNNEI. The CDR3 is 18 residues long. V dropped 5 bases and J dropped 2 bases, with 23 bases sitting between them. For the CDR3, the DNA is TGTGCCAGCAGTAACCCTTGGACTACCAGGGAGGACACAGATACGCAGTATTTT. It yields the protein CASSNPWTTREDTDTQYF.

In DNA form, the CDR3 reads TGTGCCAGCAGTGGAGGACAGGCGGAGACCCAGTACTTC. This codes for CASSGGQAETQYF. This rearrangement joins TRBV2 to TRBJ2-5; 7 bases agree with TRBD1. CDR3 size: 13 residues. Germline V lookup: CDR1 SNHLY, CDR2 FYNNEI. J lost 5 bases, V lost 4 bases, and 4 bases had no gene match.

The chain couples TRBV5-4 to TRBJ2-5, with D tentatively TRBD2 (7 bases). The germline V gene has CDR1 SGHNT and CDR2 YYREEE (reference sequence). Trimming shortened V by 1 base and J by 5 bases, and 12 bases separated the two germline ends. The CDR3 consists of 14 residues. The CDR3: CASSLRGGPETQYF. Written as DNA, the CDR3 is TGTGCCAGCAGCTTGAGGGGGGGCCCTGAGACCCAGTACTTC.

This clone turned up a few times. The chain is built from TRBV7-9 and TRBJ2-7; 7 bases fit TRBD2. CDR1 is SEHNR and CDR2 is FQNEAQ in the germline V gene (reference sequence). Germline trimming cut 5 bases from V and 0 bases from J; bases unmatched to any gene: 7. The CDR3 has 15 residues. CDR3 region: CASSHTSVRSYEQYF. The DNA for the CDR3 is TGTGCCAGCAGCCACACTAGCGTACGCTCCTACGAGCAGTACTTC.

V usage is TRBV12-3 or TRBV12-4 and J usage is TRBJ2-1, with a possible D match to TRBD1 (7 bases). CDR3 length: 12 residues. Deletions cut 8 bases from V and 9 bases from J, with 14 bases between. CDR3: CASLPQGGEQFF. In DNA, the CDR3 is TGTGCCAGCCTGCCCCAGGGGGGTGAGCAGTTCTTC.

J is TRBJ1-2 and V is TRBV5-6; 8 nucleotides align to TRBD1. V shed 1 base and J 2 bases; nucleotides not matched to a gene: 4. The CDR3 is made up of 15 amino acids. Germline lookup yields CDR1 SGHDT and CDR2 YYEEEE. CDR3 nucleotide sequence: TGTGCCAGCAGCTTGCCGGGACAGGCAAACTATGGCTACACCTTC. Its translation is CASSLPGQANYGYTF.

The rearrangement joins TRBV18 to TRBJ1-1; tentative D call: TRBD1 (6 bases). Trimming removed 4 bases from V and 6 bases from J, with 15 bases in between. The CDR3 consists of 14 residues. Germline assignment: CDR1 KGHSH and CDR2 LQKENI. CDR3 sequence: CASSLSGVGAEAFF. CDR3 coding DNA: TGTGCCAGCTCACTGTCAGGGGTCGGGGCTGAAGCTTTCTTT.

CDR3 DNA sequence: TGTGCCAGCAGCCGAGTTGCCGGGACTAGCGGGCCGGGAGGGGAGCTGTTTTTT. This sequence encodes CASSRVAGTSGPGGELFF. The V call is TRBV7-3, the J call TRBJ2-2, with TRBD2 matching over 12 bases. With V trimmed by 5 bases and J by 8 bases, 15 bases remained unmatched. The CDR3 length is 18 residues. The germline V gene encodes CDR1 SGHTA and CDR2 FQGTGA.

V usage is TRBV28 and J usage is TRBJ2-7; 9 nucleotides line up with TRBD2. Unmatched junction bases numbered 10, after V lost 5 bases and J lost 2 bases. CDR1 and CDR2 (germline): MDHEN, SYDVKM. The CDR3 totals 16 residues. The CDR3: CASSRKTSGVPYEQYF. In DNA form, the CDR3 reads TGTGCCAGCAGTCGCAAGACTAGCGGAGTACCCTACGAGCAGTACTTC.

The CDR3 reads CASSLELGGTEAFF. The DNA of the CDR3 is TGTGCCAGCAGCTTAGAGTTGGGAGGGACTGAAGCTTTCTTT. This chain links TRBV7-9 with TRBJ1-1; D not certain. This CDR3 has 14 residues. The V gene's germline CDR1 is SEHNR and CDR2 FQNEAQ (reference sequence). The V end lost 1 base, the J end lost 5 bases, and 11 bases lay between the germline ends.

This chain uses TRBV9 with TRBJ2-1, with 12 bases matching TRBD1. V lost 2 bases and J lost 7; bases outside the gene matches: 7. CDR1 SGDLS and CDR2 YYNGEE come from the germline V gene. This CDR3 has 16 residues. The DNA for the CDR3 is TGTGCCAGCAGCGTCTCTGGGGACAGGGGGCTTAATGAGCAGTTCTTC. This translates into CASSVSGDRGLNEQFF.

The chain has TRBV4-3 and TRBJ2-3; 10 bases agree with TRBD1. This CDR3 contains 13 residues. Per germline, CDR1 LGHNA and CDR2 YSLEER. With V trimmed by 1 base and J by 9 bases, 1 base remained unmatched. The CDR3 DNA reads as TGCGCCAGCAGCCAAGGGACAGGGGGGACGCAGTATTTT. It translates to CASSQGTGGTQYF.

The chain links TRBV5-1 to TRBJ2-3; TRBD1 is a possible D gene (5 bases). This CDR3 comprises 17 residues. The germline CDR1 and CDR2 sequences are SGHRS and YFSETQ. V shed 4 bases and J shed 6 bases, with 24 bases lying between them. CDR3 in DNA: TGCGCCAGCAGCCAGAACGGCAGGGCGGACCTCTCGGATACGCAGTATTTT. Protein: CASSQNGRADLSDTQYF.

This clone has ten or more counts. The V call is TRBV4-1, the J call TRBJ2-5; 11 bases map to TRBD2. This CDR3 spans 16 amino acids. Germline CDR1 is MGHRA and CDR2 is YSYEKL. J lost 9 bases, V lost 0 bases, and 9 bases had no gene match. CDR3 residues: CASSQDIAGGLLAQYF. DNA of the CDR3: TGCGCCAGCAGCCAAGATATAGCGGGAGGGCTTTTGGCCCAGTACTTC.

V is TRBV4-1 and J is TRBJ2-7, with 13 nucleotides matching TRBD2. The CDR3 runs 16 residues. Germline values: CDR1 MGHRA, CDR2 YSYEKL. Trimming took 2 bases from V and 5 from J; bases not matched to a gene: 6. The CDR3 sequence is CASSQPGTSGIDEQYF. CDR3 DNA: TGCGCCAGCAGCCAACCCGGGACTAGCGGGATAGACGAGCAGTACTTC.

The rearrangement links TRBV29-1 to TRBJ2-4, with 9 bases matching TRBD1. J was trimmed by 9 bases and V by 5 bases; bases with no gene match: 8. This CDR3 spans 13 amino acids. Germline V gene lookup returns CDR1 SQVTM and CDR2 ANQGSEA. The CDR3 DNA reads as TGCAGCGTTTCTCCGGGACAGGGCACCATTCAGTACTTC. Amino acid sequence: CSVSPGQGTIQYF. Together with reference TRBV29-1 and TRBJ2-4, the CDR3 gives the full variable domain: SAVISQKPSRDICQRGTSLTIQCQVDSQVTMMFWYRQQPGQSLTLIATANQGSEATYESGFVIDKFPISRPNLTFSTLTVSNMSPEDSSIYLCSVSPGQGTIQYFGAGTRLSVL.

There are many counts of this clone. This chain joins TRBV29-1 and TRBJ1-2; no clear D. The germline gives CDR1 SQVTM, CDR2 ANQGSEA. This CDR3 contains 11 residues. Trimming shortened V by 4 bases and J by 5 bases, and 8 bases separated the two germline ends. The CDR3: CSVGAEYGYTF. The CDR3 coding sequence is TGCAGCGTTGGGGCTGAGTATGGCTACACCTTC.

CDR3 coding DNA: TGTGCCAGCAAAGACAGGGGGCCGAACACTGAAGCTTTCTTT. Translated, it gives CASKDRGPNTEAFF. The V gene is TRBV27, the J gene TRBJ1-1; 10 nucleotides agree with TRBD1. CDR1 and CDR2 from the germline V gene are MNHEY and SMNVEV (reference sequence). The V and J ends lost 7 bases and 1 base, in that order; junction bases with no gene match: 3. The CDR3 sequence is 14 residues long.

This clone was picked up a small number of times. Other DNA sequences of this sample code for an identical CDR3. This chain connects TRBV5-1 to TRBJ2-7; the match to TRBD1 covers 8 bases. Trimming cost V 2 bases and J 2 bases; bases outside gene matches: 3. CDR1 and CDR2 (germline): SGHRS, YFSETQ. CDR3 length equals 14 residues. CDR3 region: CASSFGTGAYEQYF. The CDR3 nucleotides are TGCGCCAGCAGCTTCGGGACAGGTGCCTACGAGCAGTACTTC.

About this clone: This sample also contains other DNA sequences that code for the same CDR3. This chain joins TRBV9 and TRBJ2-3; TRBD2 is a possible D gene (6 bases). V dropped 4 bases and J dropped 0 bases, with 9 bases sitting between them. CDR1 and CDR2 from the germline V gene are SGDLS and YYNGEE. The CDR3 is 14 residues long. This chain's CDR3 is CASSMGTSTDTQYF. CDR3 DNA sequence: TGTGCCAGCAGCATGGGGACTAGCACAGATACGCAGTATTTT.

The chain links TRBV5-4 to TRBJ2-5; 8 bases are shared with TRBD2. This CDR3 has 15 amino acids. Per the germline V gene, CDR1 is SGHNT and CDR2 is YYREEE (reference sequence). The junction had 5 bases not matched to a gene; V was cut back by 3 bases and J by 1 base. CDR3 in amino acids: CASSWPGTSQETQYF. DNA for the CDR3: TGTGCCAGCAGCTGGCCCGGGACTAGCCAAGAGACCCAGTACTTC. The whole variable domain, filled in from reference TRBV5-4 and TRBJ2-5, reads ETGVTQSPTHLIKTRGQQVTLRCSSQSGHNTVSWYQQALGQGPQFIFQYYREEENGRGNFPPRFSGLQFPNYSSELNVNALELDDSALYLCASSWPGTSQETQYFGPGTRLLVL.

The V gene is TRBV5-1, the J gene TRBJ2-5; 7 bases agree with TRBD1. Germline V gene lookup returns CDR1 SGHRS and CDR2 YFSETQ. The CDR3 contains 14 residues. After removal of 7 bases from V and 2 bases from J, the junction contained 8 bases not matched to a gene. CDR3: CASATGPSQETQYF. In nucleotides, the CDR3 is TGCGCCAGCGCGACAGGGCCGTCACAAGAGACCCAGTACTTC.

CDR3 protein: CASSLPGATNEKLFF. In nucleotides, the CDR3 is TGCGCCAGCAGCTTGCCCGGAGCAACTAATGAAAAACTGTTTTTT. The chain couples TRBV5-1 to TRBJ1-4; the D is unclear. CDR1 is SGHRS and CDR2 is YFSETQ in the germline V gene. Trimming took 1 base from V and 0 from J, leaving 7 bases between them. The CDR3 is made up of 15 amino acids.

This sequence joins TRBV27 and TRBJ2-7; TRBD2 aligns across 12 bases. CDR1 is MNHEY, CDR2 SMNVEV, per germline (reference sequence). The CDR3 runs to 14 residues. The trim removed 5 bases at V and 5 bases at J, leaving 4 bases unmatched. The CDR3 nucleotides read TGTGCCAGCAGTCAGGGACTAGCGGGTAACGAGCAGTACTTC. Protein sequence: CASSQGLAGNEQYF.

V gene TRBV7-6 combines with J gene TRBJ2-1; 10 nucleotides match TRBD2. Germline trimming cut 2 bases from V and 6 bases from J; bases unmatched to any gene: 4. The germline CDR1 and CDR2 sequences are SGHVS and FNYEAQ. The CDR3 has 15 amino acids. The CDR3 DNA reads TGTGCCAGCAGCTTATCAGCGGGAGGGCTCAATGAGCAGTTCTTC. Protein: CASSLSAGGLNEQFF.

This chain links TRBV7-9 with TRBJ2-1; TRBD2 agrees at 7 bases. Germline-derived CDR1 and CDR2 are SEHNR and FQNEAQ (reference sequence). There are 16 residues in the CDR3. Trimming cost V 1 base and J 0 bases; bases outside gene matches: 3. Here the CDR3 reads CASSLVGGSSYNEQFF. In DNA, the CDR3 is TGTGCCAGCAGCTTAGTTGGCGGGAGCTCCTACAATGAGCAGTTCTTC.

The gene calls are TRBV7-6 and TRBJ1-2; the match to TRBD1 covers 8 bases. V shed 2 bases, J shed 6 bases, and the junction held 8 bases outside the gene matches. The CDR3 runs to 15 residues. Germline loops: CDR1 SGHVS, CDR2 FNYEAQ. The CDR3: CASSLKTGAPDGYTF. CDR3 DNA sequence: TGTGCCAGCAGCTTAAAGACAGGGGCCCCCGATGGCTACACCTTC.